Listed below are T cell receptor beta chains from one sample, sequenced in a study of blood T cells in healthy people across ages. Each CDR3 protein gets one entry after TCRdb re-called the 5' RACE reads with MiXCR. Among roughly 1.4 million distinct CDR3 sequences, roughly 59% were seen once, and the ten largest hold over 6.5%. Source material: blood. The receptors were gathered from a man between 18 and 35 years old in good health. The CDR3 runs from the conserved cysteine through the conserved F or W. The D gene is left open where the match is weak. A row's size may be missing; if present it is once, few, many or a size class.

cdr3_aa: CASSLWTDLQETQYF; cdr3_nt: TGCGCCAGCAGCCTTTGGACAGACCTCCAAGAGACCCAGTACTTC; j_call: TRBJ2-5; clone_size: once; v_call: TRBV4-1; d_call: -
cdr3_aa: CASRNIPDGMNTEAFF; cdr3_nt: TGTGCCAGCAGAAACATCCCGGACGGAATGAACACTGAAGCTTTCTTT; j_call: TRBJ1-1; clone_size: -; v_call: TRBV6-2/TRBV6-3; d_call: -
cdr3_aa: CASSKLGSAKYEQYF; cdr3_nt: TGTGCCAGCAGCAAACTAGGCAGCGCCAAGTACGAGCAGTACTTC; j_call: TRBJ2-7; clone_size: -; v_call: TRBV21-1; d_call: -
cdr3_aa: CASNKRRGETQYF; cdr3_nt: TGTGCCAGCAATAAGCGCAGGGGAGAGACCCAGTACTTC; j_call: TRBJ2-5; clone_size: -; v_call: TRBV21-1; d_call: -
cdr3_aa: CASSQERHSYEQYF; cdr3_nt: TGTGCCAGCAGCCAAGAGCGACACTCCTACGAGCAGTACTTC; j_call: TRBJ2-7; clone_size: -; v_call: TRBV3-1; d_call: -
cdr3_aa: CSARESGPSYGYTF; cdr3_nt: TGCAGTGCTAGGGAGTCCGGGCCGAGCTATGGCTACACCTTC; j_call: TRBJ1-2; clone_size: -; v_call: TRBV20-1; d_call: -
cdr3_aa: CASSNPSGGAKTQYF; cdr3_nt: TGTGCCAGCAGTAATCCTAGCGGGGGGGCAAAGACCCAGTACTTC; j_call: TRBJ2-5; clone_size: -; v_call: TRBV6-2/TRBV6-3; d_call: TRBD2
cdr3_aa: CASSLFTMNTEAFF; cdr3_nt: TGTGCCAGCAGTTTATTTACCATGAACACTGAAGCTTTCTTT; j_call: TRBJ1-1; clone_size: -; v_call: TRBV27; d_call: -
cdr3_aa: CASSLLEAGLSDTQYF; cdr3_nt: TGTGCCAGCAGCCTTTTGGAAGCGGGATTATCAGATACGCAGTATTTT; j_call: TRBJ2-3; clone_size: -; v_call: TRBV7-9; d_call: TRBD2
cdr3_aa: CSVGQGGGSYEQYF; cdr3_nt: TGCAGCGTGGGACAGGGAGGGGGATCCTACGAGCAGTACTTC; j_call: TRBJ2-7; clone_size: -; v_call: TRBV29-1; d_call: TRBD1
cdr3_aa: CASSPRGGGYGGSGVYTF; cdr3_nt: TGTGCCAGCAGTCCTCGAGGAGGAGGTTATGGGGGGAGTGGAGTCTACACCTTC; j_call: TRBJ1-2; clone_size: -; v_call: TRBV27; d_call: -
cdr3_aa: CSVAVLDVYEQYF; cdr3_nt: TGCAGCGTAGCGGTACTAGATGTCTACGAGCAGTACTTC; j_call: TRBJ2-7; clone_size: few; v_call: TRBV29-1; d_call: -
cdr3_aa: CASSVVAGDEQFF; cdr3_nt: TGTGCCAGCAGCGTAGTAGCGGGAGATGAGCAGTTCTTC; j_call: TRBJ2-1; clone_size: -; v_call: TRBV7-2; d_call: TRBD2
cdr3_aa: CAWTRLDRNNYGYTF; cdr3_nt: TGTGCCTGGACCCGACTAGACAGAAACAACTATGGCTACACCTTC; j_call: TRBJ1-2; clone_size: -; v_call: TRBV30; d_call: -
cdr3_aa: CATSRVQNLKGELFF; cdr3_nt: TGTGCCACCAGCAGAGTTCAGAACCTTAAGGGAGAACTGTTTTTT; j_call: TRBJ1-4; clone_size: few; v_call: TRBV15; d_call: -
cdr3_aa: CATSSRGTENIQYF; cdr3_nt: TGTGCCACCAGCAGTCGGGGAACCGAAAACATTCAGTACTTC; j_call: TRBJ2-4; clone_size: few; v_call: TRBV15; d_call: -
cdr3_aa: CASSPKSRESNQPQHF; cdr3_nt: TGTGCCAGCTCACCAAAGTCGCGCGAGTCCAATCAGCCCCAGCATTTT; j_call: TRBJ1-5; clone_size: many; v_call: TRBV18; d_call: -
cdr3_aa: CASSESGGLGEQYF; cdr3_nt: TGCGCCAGCAGTGAGTCGGGGGGGCTTGGCGAGCAGTACTTC; j_call: TRBJ2-7; clone_size: once; v_call: TRBV10-2; d_call: -
cdr3_aa: CAEDRGEDGGNTIYF; cdr3_nt: TGTGCCGAGGACAGGGGAGAGGATGGTGGAAACACCATATATTTT; j_call: TRBJ1-3; clone_size: -; v_call: TRBV7-9; d_call: TRBD1
cdr3_aa: CASSFGGHDHYEQYF; cdr3_nt: TGTGCCAGCAGTTTCGGAGGGCACGACCACTACGAGCAGTACTTC; j_call: TRBJ2-7; clone_size: once; v_call: TRBV12-3/TRBV12-4; d_call: -
cdr3_aa: CSAGQSPLSSNYGYTF; cdr3_nt: TGCAGTGCGGGACAGTCCCCTCTCTCATCTAACTATGGCTACACCTTC; j_call: TRBJ1-2; clone_size: few; v_call: TRBV20-1; d_call: TRBD1
cdr3_aa: CASSQDLALSNQPQHF; cdr3_nt: TGCGCCAGCAGCCAAGATCTGGCACTCTCTAATCAGCCCCAGCATTTT; j_call: TRBJ1-5; clone_size: once; v_call: TRBV4-1; d_call: -
cdr3_aa: CSVGTILTGELFF; cdr3_nt: TGCAGCGTTGGGACTATCCTCACCGGGGAGCTGTTTTTT; j_call: TRBJ2-2; clone_size: once; v_call: TRBV29-1; d_call: -
cdr3_aa: CASSAGNNSPLHF; cdr3_nt: TGTGCCAGCAGCGCGGGGAATAATTCACCCCTCCACTTT; j_call: TRBJ1-6; clone_size: -; v_call: TRBV5-6; d_call: -
cdr3_aa: CVSSLGRRITDTQYF; cdr3_nt: TGTGTCAGCAGCTTAGGCAGGCGTATCACAGATACGCAGTATTTT; j_call: TRBJ2-3; clone_size: once; v_call: TRBV7-2; d_call: -
cdr3_aa: CASSSGPINEQFF; cdr3_nt: TGTGCCAGCAGCTCCGGGCCTATTAATGAGCAGTTCTTC; j_call: TRBJ2-1; clone_size: -; v_call: TRBV11-3; d_call: -
cdr3_aa: CASSLDGGGAGETQYF; cdr3_nt: TGCGCCAGCAGCTTGGATGGCGGGGGGGCCGGAGAGACCCAGTACTTC; j_call: TRBJ2-5; clone_size: once; v_call: TRBV5-1; d_call: TRBD2
cdr3_aa: CASRDSMGRAIQYF; cdr3_nt: TGTGCCAGCAGGGATAGTATGGGTCGAGCTATTCAGTACTTC; j_call: TRBJ2-4; clone_size: -; v_call: TRBV3-1; d_call: -
cdr3_aa: CSVGAASGVRDTQYF; cdr3_nt: TGCAGCGTTGGAGCGGCTAGCGGGGTGAGAGATACGCAGTATTTT; j_call: TRBJ2-3; clone_size: -; v_call: TRBV29-1; d_call: TRBD2
cdr3_aa: CASSTGLAGGLDVLTF; cdr3_nt: TGTGCCAGCAGCACCGGTCTAGCGGGGGGTCTTGACGTCCTGACTTTC; j_call: TRBJ2-6; clone_size: -; v_call: TRBV11-2; d_call: TRBD2
cdr3_aa: CAISESRDGLPYEQYF; cdr3_nt: TGTGCCATCAGTGAGTCGAGGGACGGCTTGCCCTACGAGCAGTACTTC; j_call: TRBJ2-7; clone_size: few; v_call: TRBV10-3; d_call: -
cdr3_aa: CSARPGTSSEKLFF; cdr3_nt: TGCAGTGCTCGTCCCGGGACATCCAGCGAAAAACTGTTTTTT; j_call: TRBJ1-4; clone_size: -; v_call: TRBV20-1; d_call: -
cdr3_aa: CSARLRYRGTLNTEAFF; cdr3_nt: TGCAGTGCTAGATTGCGCTACAGGGGAACCTTGAACACTGAAGCTTTCTTT; j_call: TRBJ1-1; clone_size: -; v_call: TRBV20-1; d_call: TRBD1
cdr3_aa: CASSSTPLAVRDEQFF; cdr3_nt: TGTGCCAGCAGCTCTACCCCTCTAGCAGTCCGCGATGAGCAGTTCTTC; j_call: TRBJ2-1; clone_size: -; v_call: TRBV7-9; d_call: -
cdr3_aa: CASSLALPDETQYF; cdr3_nt: TGTGCCAGCAGCTTAGCCCTTCCCGACGAGACCCAGTACTTC; j_call: TRBJ2-5; clone_size: -; v_call: TRBV7-9; d_call: -
cdr3_aa: CASSQDSRAVDEQYF; cdr3_nt: TGCGCCAGCAGCCAAGATAGTAGGGCGGTGGACGAGCAGTACTTC; j_call: TRBJ2-7; clone_size: -; v_call: TRBV4-1; d_call: -
cdr3_aa: CASSYGTPTNEKLFF; cdr3_nt: TGTGCCAGCAGTTACGGGACACCAACTAATGAAAAACTGTTTTTT; j_call: TRBJ1-4; clone_size: -; v_call: TRBV6-5; d_call: -
cdr3_aa: CSAFELGTGGVNGYTF; cdr3_nt: TGCAGTGCTTTTGAACTCGGGACAGGGGGAGTGAATGGCTACACCTTC; j_call: TRBJ1-2; clone_size: -; v_call: TRBV20-1; d_call: TRBD1
cdr3_aa: CASSLGQGNYEQYF; cdr3_nt: TGTGCCAGCAGTTTAGGGCAGGGGAACTACGAGCAGTACTTC; j_call: TRBJ2-7; clone_size: many; v_call: TRBV12-3/TRBV12-4; d_call: -
cdr3_aa: CASSPVSATFNEQFF; cdr3_nt: TGTGCCAGCAGCCCCGTTAGCGCAACGTTCAATGAGCAGTTCTTC; j_call: TRBJ2-1; clone_size: -; v_call: TRBV27; d_call: -
cdr3_aa: CSASLIMDTQYF; cdr3_nt: TGCAGTGCTAGCTTAATTATGGATACGCAGTATTTT; j_call: TRBJ2-3; clone_size: -; v_call: TRBV20-1; d_call: -
cdr3_aa: CASSGGLGRGTEAFF; cdr3_nt: TGTGCCAGCAGTGGGGGTCTAGGCAGGGGCACTGAAGCTTTCTTT; j_call: TRBJ1-1; clone_size: -; v_call: TRBV2; d_call: -
cdr3_aa: CSVERISEAFF; cdr3_nt: TGCAGCGTTGAGAGGATTTCTGAAGCTTTCTTT; j_call: TRBJ1-1; clone_size: few; v_call: TRBV29-1; d_call: -
cdr3_aa: CSPWRRSNQPQHF; cdr3_nt: TGCAGCCCGTGGAGGCGTAGCAATCAGCCCCAGCATTTT; j_call: TRBJ1-5; clone_size: -; v_call: TRBV20-1; d_call: -
cdr3_aa: CASSPRGGQGTTDTQYF; cdr3_nt: TGTGCCAGCAGCCCGAGAGGGGGACAGGGTACCACAGATACGCAGTATTTT; j_call: TRBJ2-3; clone_size: -; v_call: TRBV9; d_call: TRBD1
cdr3_aa: CASREERNPGNEQFF; cdr3_nt: TGTGCCAGCAGAGAGGAGCGAAACCCTGGCAATGAGCAGTTCTTC; j_call: TRBJ2-1; clone_size: few; v_call: TRBV12-3/TRBV12-4; d_call: -
cdr3_aa: CASRLTDPPTGELFF; cdr3_nt: TGTGCCAGCAGATTAACGGACCCACCAACCGGGGAGCTGTTTTTT; j_call: TRBJ2-2; clone_size: -; v_call: TRBV11-2; d_call: -
cdr3_aa: CASSRIAGGPYEQYF; cdr3_nt: TGTGCCAGCAGTCGGATAGCGGGAGGGCCCTACGAGCAGTACTTC; j_call: TRBJ2-7; clone_size: -; v_call: TRBV11-2; d_call: TRBD2
cdr3_aa: CASTLAASYNEQFF; cdr3_nt: TGTGCCAGCACCCTAGCGGCCTCCTACAATGAGCAGTTCTTC; j_call: TRBJ2-1; clone_size: -; v_call: TRBV6-2/TRBV6-3; d_call: TRBD2
cdr3_aa: CASSPRGGFPSYEQYF; cdr3_nt: TGTGCCAGCAGCCCCCGAGGGGGATTCCCCTCCTACGAGCAGTACTTC; j_call: TRBJ2-7; clone_size: -; v_call: TRBV11-2; d_call: -
cdr3_aa: CASSQTRYQETQYF; cdr3_nt: TGCGCCAGCAGCCAAACTAGGTACCAAGAGACCCAGTACTTC; j_call: TRBJ2-5; clone_size: few; v_call: TRBV4-1; d_call: -
cdr3_aa: CASSLGHHPGDEQFF; cdr3_nt: TGTGCCAGCAGCCTCGGACACCATCCGGGAGATGAGCAGTTCTTC; j_call: TRBJ2-1; clone_size: -; v_call: TRBV7-2; d_call: -
cdr3_aa: CATKDRGSGDTQYF; cdr3_nt: TGTGCCACCAAGGACAGGGGTTCAGGGGATACGCAGTATTTT; j_call: TRBJ2-3; clone_size: -; v_call: TRBV24-1; d_call: TRBD1
cdr3_aa: CASSEGLAGVMGYTDTQYF; cdr3_nt: TGCGCCAGCAGTGAGGGACTAGCGGGAGTAATGGGATATACAGATACGCAGTATTTT; j_call: TRBJ2-3; clone_size: -; v_call: TRBV10-2; d_call: TRBD2